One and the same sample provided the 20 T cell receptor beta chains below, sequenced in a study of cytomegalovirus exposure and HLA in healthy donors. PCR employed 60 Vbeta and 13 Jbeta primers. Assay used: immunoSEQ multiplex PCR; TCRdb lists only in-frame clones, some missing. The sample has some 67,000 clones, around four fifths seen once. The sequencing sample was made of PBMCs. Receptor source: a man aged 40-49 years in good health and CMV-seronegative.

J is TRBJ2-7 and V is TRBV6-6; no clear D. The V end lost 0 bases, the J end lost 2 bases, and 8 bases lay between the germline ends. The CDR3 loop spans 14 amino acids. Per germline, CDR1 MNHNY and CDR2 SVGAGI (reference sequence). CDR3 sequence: CASSYSPRAYEQYF. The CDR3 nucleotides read TGTGCCAGCAGTTACTCCCCTCGGGCCTACGAGCAGTACTTC.

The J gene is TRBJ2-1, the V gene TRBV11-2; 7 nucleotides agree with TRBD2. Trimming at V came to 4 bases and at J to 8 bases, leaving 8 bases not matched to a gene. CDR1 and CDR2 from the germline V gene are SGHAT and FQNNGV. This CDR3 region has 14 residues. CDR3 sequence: CASSSSGNRHEQFF. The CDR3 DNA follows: TGTGCCAGCAGCTCCAGCGGGAATCGGCATGAGCAGTTCTTC.

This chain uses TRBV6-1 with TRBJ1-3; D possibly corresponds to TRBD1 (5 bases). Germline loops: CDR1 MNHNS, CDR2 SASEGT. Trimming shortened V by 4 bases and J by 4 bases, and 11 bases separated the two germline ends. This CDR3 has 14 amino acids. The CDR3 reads CASSARGYGNTIYF. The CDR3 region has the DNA TGTGCCAGCAGTGCTAGGGGTTACGGAAACACCATATATTTT.

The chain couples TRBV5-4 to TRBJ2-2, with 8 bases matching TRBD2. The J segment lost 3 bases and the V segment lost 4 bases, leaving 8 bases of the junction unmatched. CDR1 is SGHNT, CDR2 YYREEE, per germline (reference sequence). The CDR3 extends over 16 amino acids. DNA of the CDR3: TGTGCCAGCAGCGGATCACTAGCGGCATACACCGGGGAGCTGTTTTTT. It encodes CASSGSLAAYTGELFF.

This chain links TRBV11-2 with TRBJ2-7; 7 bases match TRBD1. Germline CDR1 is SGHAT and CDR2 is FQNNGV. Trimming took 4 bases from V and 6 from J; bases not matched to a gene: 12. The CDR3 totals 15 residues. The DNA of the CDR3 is TGTGCCAGCAGCTCCTACAGGGGTTCAAGGGCCGAGCAGTACTTC. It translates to CASSSYRGSRAEQYF.

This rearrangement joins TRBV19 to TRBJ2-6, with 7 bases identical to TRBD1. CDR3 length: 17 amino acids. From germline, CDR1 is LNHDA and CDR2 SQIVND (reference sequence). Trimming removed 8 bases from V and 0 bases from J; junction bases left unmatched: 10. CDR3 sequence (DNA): TGTGCCAGTGCCCGGGACAGCAAAACCTCTGGGGCCAACGTCCTGACTTTC. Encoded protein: CASARDSKTSGANVLTF. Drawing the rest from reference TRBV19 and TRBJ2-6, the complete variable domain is DGGITQSPKYLFRKEGQNVTLSCEQNLNHDAMYWYRQDPGQGLRLIYYSQIVNDFQKGDIAEGYSVSREKKESFPLTVTSAQKNPTAFYLCASARDSKTSGANVLTFGAGSRLTVL.

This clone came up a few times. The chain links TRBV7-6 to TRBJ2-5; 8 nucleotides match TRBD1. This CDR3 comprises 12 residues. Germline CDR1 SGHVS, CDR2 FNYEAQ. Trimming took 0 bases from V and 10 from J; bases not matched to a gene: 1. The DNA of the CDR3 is TGTGCCAGCAGCTTAGCCGGACAGGGCCAGTACTTC. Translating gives CASSLAGQGQYF. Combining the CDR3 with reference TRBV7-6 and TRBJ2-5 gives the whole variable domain GAGVSQSPRYKVTKRGQDVALRCDPISGHVSLYWYRQALGQGPEFLTYFNYEAQQDKSGLPNDRFSAERPEGSISTLTIQRTEQRDSAMYRCASSLAGQGQYFGPGTRLLVL.

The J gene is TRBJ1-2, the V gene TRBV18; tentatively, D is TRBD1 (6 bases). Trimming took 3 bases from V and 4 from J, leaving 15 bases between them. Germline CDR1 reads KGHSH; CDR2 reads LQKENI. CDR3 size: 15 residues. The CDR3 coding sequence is TGTGCCAGCTCACCCCTCGAAGGGGGGGTCTATGGCTACACCTTC. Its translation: CASSPLEGGVYGYTF.

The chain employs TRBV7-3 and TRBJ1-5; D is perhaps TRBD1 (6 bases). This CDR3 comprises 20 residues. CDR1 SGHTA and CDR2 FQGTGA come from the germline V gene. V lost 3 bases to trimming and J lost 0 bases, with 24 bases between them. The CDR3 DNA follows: TGTGCCAGCAGCTTTGCTTATATCCAGGGGCCCAAATATAGCAATCAGCCCCAGCATTTT. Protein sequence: CASSFAYIQGPKYSNQPQHF.

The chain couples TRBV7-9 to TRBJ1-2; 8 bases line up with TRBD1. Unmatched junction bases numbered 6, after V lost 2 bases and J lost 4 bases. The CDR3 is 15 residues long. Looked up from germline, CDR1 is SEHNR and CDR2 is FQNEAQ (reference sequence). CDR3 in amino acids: CASSLQGAEGYGYTF. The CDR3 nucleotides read TGTGCCAGCAGCTTACAGGGGGCGGAAGGCTATGGCTACACCTTC.

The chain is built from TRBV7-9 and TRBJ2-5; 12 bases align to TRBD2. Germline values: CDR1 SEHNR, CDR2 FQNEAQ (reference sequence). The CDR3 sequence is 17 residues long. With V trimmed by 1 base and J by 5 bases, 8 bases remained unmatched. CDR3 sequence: CASSLVLAGGIWETQYF. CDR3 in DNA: TGTGCCAGCAGCTTAGTACTAGCGGGAGGTATATGGGAGACCCAGTACTTC.

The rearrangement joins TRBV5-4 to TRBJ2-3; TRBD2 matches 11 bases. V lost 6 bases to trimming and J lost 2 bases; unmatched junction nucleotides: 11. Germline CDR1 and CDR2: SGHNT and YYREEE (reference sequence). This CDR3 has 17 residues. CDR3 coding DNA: TGTGCCAGCACCCAAACTCTAGCGGGAGGATACACAGATACGCAGTATTTT. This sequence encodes CASTQTLAGGYTDTQYF.

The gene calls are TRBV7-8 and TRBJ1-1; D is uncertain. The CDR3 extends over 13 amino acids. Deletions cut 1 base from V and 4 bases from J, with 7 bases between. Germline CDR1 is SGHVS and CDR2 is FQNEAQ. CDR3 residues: CASSLGGSTEAFF. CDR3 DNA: TGTGCCAGCAGCTTAGGAGGGTCCACTGAAGCTTTCTTT.

The CDR3 sequence: CASSIGQYNEKLFF. DNA of the CDR3: TGTGCCAGTAGTATCGGACAGTATAATGAAAAACTGTTTTTT. V gene TRBV19 combines with J gene TRBJ1-4, with D possibly matching TRBD1 (6 bases). The length of the CDR3 is 14 residues. Looked up from germline, CDR1 is LNHDA and CDR2 is SQIVND (reference sequence). V lost 3 bases and J 4 bases, leaving 9 bases between the germline ends.

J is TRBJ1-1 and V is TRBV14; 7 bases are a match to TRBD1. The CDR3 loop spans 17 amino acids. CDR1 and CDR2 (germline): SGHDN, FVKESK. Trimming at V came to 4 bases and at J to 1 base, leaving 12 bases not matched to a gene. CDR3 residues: CASSPTTIRGQNTEAFF. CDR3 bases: TGTGCCAGCAGCCCGACTACGATTAGGGGGCAGAACACTGAAGCTTTCTTT. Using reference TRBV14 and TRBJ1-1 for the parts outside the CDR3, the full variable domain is EAGVTQFPSHSVIEKGQTVTLRCDPISGHDNLYWYRRVMGKEIKFLLHFVKESKQDESGMPNNRFLAERTGGTYSTLKVQPAELEDSGVYFCASSPTTIRGQNTEAFFGQGTRLTVV.

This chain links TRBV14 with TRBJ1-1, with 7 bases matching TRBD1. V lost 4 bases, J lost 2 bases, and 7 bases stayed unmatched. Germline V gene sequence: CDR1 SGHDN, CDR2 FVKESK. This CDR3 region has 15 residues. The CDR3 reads CASSPLGQVNTEAFF. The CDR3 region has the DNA TGTGCCAGCAGCCCCCTTGGACAGGTAAACACTGAAGCTTTCTTT.

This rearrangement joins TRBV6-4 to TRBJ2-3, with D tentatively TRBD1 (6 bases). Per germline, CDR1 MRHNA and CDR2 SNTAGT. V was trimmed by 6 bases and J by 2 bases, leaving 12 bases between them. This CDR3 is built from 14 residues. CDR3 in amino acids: CASSRDKATDTQYF. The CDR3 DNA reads TGTGCCAGCAGCCGGGACAAAGCCACAGATACGCAGTATTTT.

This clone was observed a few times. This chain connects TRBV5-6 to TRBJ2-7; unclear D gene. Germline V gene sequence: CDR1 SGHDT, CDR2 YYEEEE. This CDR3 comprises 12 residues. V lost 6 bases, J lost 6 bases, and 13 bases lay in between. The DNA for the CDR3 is TGTGCCAGCACCATCGATCCGGGCGAGCAGTACTTC. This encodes CASTIDPGEQYF. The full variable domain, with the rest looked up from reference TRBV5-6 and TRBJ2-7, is DAGVTQSPTHLIKTRGQQVTLRCSPKSGHDTVSWYQQALGQGPQFIFQYYEEEERQRGNFPDRFSGHQFPNYSSELNVNALLLGDSALYLCASTIDPGEQYFGPGTRLTVT.

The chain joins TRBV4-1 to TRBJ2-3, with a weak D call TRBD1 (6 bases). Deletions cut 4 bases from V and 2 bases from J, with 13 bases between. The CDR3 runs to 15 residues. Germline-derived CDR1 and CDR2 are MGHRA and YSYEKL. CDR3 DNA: TGCGCCAGCAGCCGGCTGGGGGCGAACACAGATACGCAGTATTTT. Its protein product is CASSRLGANTDTQYF.

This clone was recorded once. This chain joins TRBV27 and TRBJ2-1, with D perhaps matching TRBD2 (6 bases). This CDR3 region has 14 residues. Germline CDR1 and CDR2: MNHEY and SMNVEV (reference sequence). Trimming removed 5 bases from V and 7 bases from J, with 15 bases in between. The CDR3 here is CASSLWAGFNEQFF. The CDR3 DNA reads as TGTGCCAGCAGTCTTTGGGCGGGGTTTAATGAGCAGTTCTTC.